The 28 T cell receptor beta chains below were found in one sample sequenced in a study of T-cell memory formation after mild COVID-19. TCRdb re-called the 5' RACE reads through MiXCR, storing one row per CDR3 protein. The table shows about 140,000 distinct CDR3 sequences, with 13% to 15% occurring only once. Source material: PBMCs or a T cell subset sorted from them (not recorded which). Source of these receptors: an adult woman who had mild COVID-19 (a few samples of this study predate the infection). Cell type and time point are not known.

This clonotype came up many times. This chain joins TRBV12-3 or TRBV12-4 and TRBJ2-7, with D hard to call. This CDR3 spans 13 amino acids. The V and J ends lost 3 bases and 2 bases respectively, with 8 bases between them. CDR3 sequence reads: CASSFLETYEQYF. For the CDR3, the DNA is TGTGCCAGCAGTTTCCTGGAAACCTACGAGCAGTACTTC.

The chain links TRBV30 to TRBJ1-1; D might be TRBD1 (5 bases). Trimming shortened V by 3 bases and J by 6 bases, and 14 bases separated the two germline ends. The length of the CDR3 is 13 residues. CDR1 is GTSNPN, CDR2 SVGIG, per germline (reference sequence). The CDR3 region is CAWRSREKAEAFF. As DNA, the CDR3 is TGTGCCTGGAGGAGCAGGGAAAAGGCTGAAGCTTTCTTT.

J is TRBJ1-2 and V is TRBV6-5, with D possibly TRBD1 on 6 matching bases. CDR1 is MNHEY and CDR2 is SVGAGI in the germline V gene. The V gene lost 4 bases and the J gene lost 7 bases, with 19 bases spanning the gap. This CDR3 is 15 amino acids long. CDR3 sequence reads: CASSSNLDSPLGYTF. The CDR3 nucleotides read TGTGCCAGCAGTTCGAACCTGGACAGCCCTCTTGGCTACACCTTC.

This clonotype came up a few times. This chain's CDR3 is CASSYSLGGSSYNEQFF. The CDR3 DNA reads as TGTGCCAGCAGTTACTCGCTCGGGGGAAGCTCCTACAATGAGCAGTTCTTC. This sequence joins TRBV6-6 and TRBJ2-1; weak D call: TRBD2 (6 bases). Germline CDR1 reads MNHNY; CDR2 reads SVGAGI (reference sequence). CDR3 length equals 17 residues. V dropped 0 bases and J dropped 0 bases, with 12 bases sitting between them.

This clonotype appeared a few times. The chain is built from TRBV20-1 and TRBJ2-3; 9 bases map to TRBD1. V gave up 3 bases and J gave up 0 bases; unmatched junction bases: 13. Germline CDR1 is DFQATT and CDR2 is SNEGSKA (reference sequence). CDR3 size: 18 residues. The DNA of the CDR3 is TGCAGTGCTAGGGGGATAACGGGGACAGGGCCGAGCACAGATACGCAGTATTTT. It encodes CSARGITGTGPSTDTQYF.

This clonotype has just a few counts. This chain connects TRBV11-3 to TRBJ2-5; D gene ambiguous. CDR3 length equals 15 residues. Germline CDR1 SGHNT, CDR2 YENEEA. V lost 1 base, J lost 5 bases, and 14 bases lay in between. In DNA, the CDR3 is TGTGCCAGCAGCTTAGGTGACCTGCCGATGGAGACCCAGTACTTC. Amino acid sequence: CASSLGDLPMETQYF.

V gene TRBV9 combines with J gene TRBJ1-2; D is uncertain. The V and J ends lost 7 bases and 4 bases respectively, with 11 bases between them. Germline V gene lookup returns CDR1 SGDLS and CDR2 YYNGEE. This CDR3 has 12 amino acids. CDR3 nucleotides: TGTGCCAGCGGTCAAACTGGCTATGGCTACACCTTC. Its translation: CASGQTGYGYTF.

V and J are TRBV9 and TRBJ2-3; D is perhaps TRBD1 (5 bases). V shed 1 base and J shed 1 base, with 13 bases lying between them. The germline gives CDR1 SGDLS, CDR2 YYNGEE. CDR3 length: 16 amino acids. This CDR3 reads CASSVSSGSGTDTQYF. DNA of the CDR3: TGTGCCAGCAGCGTAAGTTCAGGGTCTGGCACAGATACGCAGTATTTT.

In its sample, this clonotype was seen many times. V is TRBV7-9 and J is TRBJ2-5; TRBD2 might be the D (7 bases). CDR1 and CDR2 (germline): SEHNR, FQNEAQ (reference sequence). Trimming took 3 bases from V and 4 from J, leaving 18 bases between them. CDR3 size: 16 residues. CDR3 coding DNA: TGTGCCAGCAGCTTCCCAAGCGGGGACATCCGAGAGACCCAGTACTTC. Residues: CASSFPSGDIRETQYF.

The V and J genes are TRBV4-3 and TRBJ2-7; D call uncertain. The V end was cut by 0 bases, the J end by 0 bases, with 12 bases between. This CDR3 has 16 amino acids. Per the germline V gene, CDR1 is LGHNA and CDR2 is YSLEER. The CDR3 loop is CASSQDVTDRSYEQYF. CDR3 coding DNA: TGCGCCAGCAGCCAAGATGTTACTGATCGCTCCTACGAGCAGTACTTC.

This clonotype has a count of ten or more. V gene TRBV20-1 combines with J gene TRBJ1-6; D is perhaps TRBD1 (6 bases). V was trimmed by 6 bases and J by 1 base, leaving 16 bases between them. The CDR3 totals 16 residues. Germline loops: CDR1 DFQATT, CDR2 SNEGSKA (reference sequence). The CDR3 bases are TGCAGTGCCGAGAGAGAGAGGGGGTCCTATAATTCACCCCTCCACTTT. Amino acid sequence: CSAERERGSYNSPLHF.

There are a few counts of this clonotype. This chain connects TRBV13 to TRBJ2-3, with TRBD2 matching over 9 bases. Germline CDR1 is PRHDT and CDR2 is FYEKMQ (reference sequence). The CDR3 extends over 16 amino acids. V trimming: 5 bases; J trimming: 1 base; junction bases outside the gene matches: 7. The CDR3 protein is CASSPRLAARTDTQYF. The CDR3 region has the DNA TGTGCCAGCAGCCCGCGACTAGCGGCCCGCACAGATACGCAGTATTTT.

This clonotype was found many times. The chain is built from TRBV5-4 and TRBJ1-2; 8 bases are a match to TRBD1. The CDR3 is 14 residues long. V lost 4 bases, J lost 4 bases, and 6 bases stayed unmatched. The germline V gene has CDR1 SGHNT and CDR2 YYREEE (reference sequence). CDR3 sequence: CASSPGQGFYGYTF. CDR3 DNA: TGTGCCAGCAGCCCCGGACAGGGATTCTATGGCTACACCTTC.

The sample holds a few counts of this clonotype. J is TRBJ1-5 and V is TRBV9, with D perhaps TRBD1 (5 bases). V was trimmed by 2 bases and J by 1 base, leaving 7 bases between them. This CDR3 comprises 14 residues. The germline V gene encodes CDR1 SGDLS and CDR2 YYNGEE. CDR3 sequence reads: CASSVGDSNQPQHF. CDR3 sequence (DNA): TGTGCCAGCAGCGTGGGGGACAGCAATCAGCCCCAGCATTTT.

This clonotype has just a few counts. This chain links TRBV29-1 with TRBJ2-7; D is tentatively TRBD1 or TRBD2 (5 bases each). In germline, CDR1 is SQVTM, CDR2 ANQGSEA. This CDR3 contains 17 residues. The germline V and J ends were trimmed by 0 bases and 0 bases, with 18 bases remaining between them. CDR3 bases: TGCAGCGTTGAAGATCGAGCAGGGAGCGCCTTCTCCTACGAGCAGTACTTC. It codes for CSVEDRAGSAFSYEQYF.

This clonotype was counted a few times. CDR3 residues: CASSLHGIREQYF. The CDR3 DNA follows: TGTGCCAGCAGCTTACACGGCATCAGGGAGCAGTACTTC. The chain employs TRBV11-2 and TRBJ2-7, with D hard to call. Deletions cut 2 bases from V and 7 bases from J, with 12 bases between. The CDR3 is 13 amino acids. From germline, CDR1 is SGHAT and CDR2 FQNNGV.

This clonotype was observed a handful of times. This chain connects TRBV7-8 to TRBJ2-7; perhaps TRBD2 as D (6 bases). Germline assignment: CDR1 SGHVS and CDR2 FQNEAQ. With 6 bases removed from V and 4 bases from J, the gap between germline ends came to 22 bases. This CDR3 spans 16 amino acids. The CDR3 loop reads CASSTRGLPNPYEQYF. In DNA, the CDR3 is TGTGCCAGCAGTACCCGCGGACTACCTAATCCTTACGAGCAGTACTTC. The variable domain in full, completed from reference TRBV7-8 and TRBJ2-7, reads GAGVSQSPRYKVAKRGQDVALRCDPISGHVSLFWYQQALGQGPEFLTYFQNEAQLDKSGLPSDRFFAERPEGSVSTLKIQRTQQEDSAVYLCASSTRGLPNPYEQYFGPGTRLTVT.

The table lists this clonotype with a few counts. The V and J genes are TRBV15 and TRBJ1-3; no reliable D call. The V and J ends lost 11 bases and 0 bases respectively, with 11 bases between them. Looked up from germline, CDR1 is LNHNV and CDR2 is YYDKDF (reference sequence). The CDR3 loop spans 13 amino acids. CDR3 in DNA: TGTGCCGTCGGGGATAGCTCTGGAAACACCATATATTTT. It encodes CAVGDSSGNTIYF.

A few counts support this clonotype. This rearrangement joins TRBV12-3 or TRBV12-4 to TRBJ2-7; no firm D call. CDR3 size: 13 residues. V was clipped by 0 bases and J by 5 bases, with 8 bases between them. DNA for the CDR3: TGTGCCAGCAGTTTAGCAGGGTCCGACGAGCAGTACTTC. It codes for CASSLAGSDEQYF.

V usage is TRBV4-3 and J usage is TRBJ2-3; 7 nucleotides match TRBD1. The ends lost 2 bases at V and 0 bases at J; junction bases unmatched: 14. The CDR3 covers 19 residues. Germline CDR1 is LGHNA and CDR2 is YSLEER. The CDR3 loop reads CASSQSLSAGGGSTDTQYF. The CDR3, as DNA: TGCGCCAGCAGCCAATCCCTTAGCGCAGGGGGTGGGAGCACAGATACGCAGTATTTT.

The chain has TRBV29-1 and TRBJ2-1, with 8 positions matching TRBD1. Germline-derived CDR1 and CDR2 are SQVTM and ANQGSEA. Losses at the gene ends were 4 bases for V and 0 bases for J; bases not matched to a gene: 14. The CDR3 consists of 18 residues. The CDR3 sequence is CSVVGGQGEPSSYNEQFF. The CDR3 coding sequence is TGCAGCGTTGTAGGAGGACAGGGCGAACCGAGCTCCTACAATGAGCAGTTCTTC.

This clonotype was found many times. The rearrangement joins TRBV9 to TRBJ2-3; a weak D match, TRBD2 (5 bases). CDR1 SGDLS and CDR2 YYNGEE come from the germline V gene. The V end lost 0 bases, the J end lost 2 bases, and 10 bases lay between the germline ends. This CDR3 region has 15 residues. The CDR3 spells CASSVEGVLTDTQYF. In DNA, the CDR3 is TGTGCCAGCAGCGTAGAGGGAGTTCTCACAGATACGCAGTATTTT.

This clonotype was recorded many times. The chain carries TRBV9 and TRBJ2-1, with 7 positions matching TRBD2. The V segment lost 1 base and the J segment 6 bases; nucleotides outside the gene matches: 16. This CDR3 is built from 18 residues. Germline values: CDR1 SGDLS, CDR2 YYNGEE. As DNA, the CDR3 is TGTGCCAGCAGCGTAACGGGCAGGGAGGGTATTGAGATCAATGAGCAGTTCTTC. Translated, it gives CASSVTGREGIEINEQFF.

This clonotype was seen a few times. The rearrangement uses TRBV7-6 and TRBJ2-2; 10 bases map to TRBD2. The CDR3 has 14 residues. CDR1 and CDR2 (germline): SGHVS, FNYEAQ. J was trimmed by 8 bases and V by 6 bases; bases with no gene match: 6. The CDR3 DNA follows: TGTGCCAGCAGGCCGGGACTAGCGTTTGGGGAGCTGTTTTTT. Translated: CASRPGLAFGELFF.

This rearrangement joins TRBV5-1 to TRBJ2-3, with TRBD2 matching 15 bases. Germline CDR1 SGHRS, CDR2 YFSETQ. The V and J ends lost 2 bases and 2 bases, in that order; junction bases with no gene match: 9. The CDR3 sequence is 19 residues long. CDR3 in DNA: TGCGCCAGCAGCTTTGGACTAGCGGGGGGGCCGGACCCCACAGATACGCAGTATTTT. It translates to CASSFGLAGGPDPTDTQYF.

A few counts support this clonotype. The chain couples TRBV9 to TRBJ2-2; D possibly corresponds to TRBD1 (6 bases). This CDR3 contains 18 residues. Trimming pared 3 bases from V and 2 bases from J, leaving 20 bases between. Germline assignment: CDR1 SGDLS and CDR2 YYNGEE. CDR3 bases: TGTGCCAGCAGCGCTAACGTAAAGACCGGGACAAACACCGGGGAGCTGTTTTTT. This gives the protein CASSANVKTGTNTGELFF.

This clonotype was seen more than once but under ten times. V and J are TRBV2 and TRBJ2-3; 8 nucleotides agree with TRBD2. Germline loops: CDR1 SNHLY, CDR2 FYNNEI. V dropped 8 bases and J dropped 2; count of bases not matched to a gene: 9. The CDR3 contains 15 residues. The CDR3 nucleotides read TGTGCCAGCCTCCTACTAGCGGAGTACACAGATACGCAGTATTTT. Amino acids: CASLLLAEYTDTQYF.

As DNA, the CDR3 is TGCAGCGTTGACAATCCCAGGGGACGTGGCTACACCTTC. Its protein product is CSVDNPRGRGYTF. The chain links TRBV29-1 to TRBJ1-2; the D gene is possibly TRBD1 (6 bases). The ends were cut back, 3 bases at V and 7 bases at J, with 15 bases in the middle. CDR3 size: 13 residues. Germline V gene lookup returns CDR1 SQVTM and CDR2 ANQGSEA.